This T cell receptor (beta chain) was retrieved from a study of Graves' ophthalmopathy and Graves' hyperthyroidism. Study-wide background: Peripheral blood was collected at initial diagnosis, before any treatment.

RNA served as the template for amplifying TCR beta CDR3 regions. First-round RT-PCR with HTBI primers preceded a second-round multiplex PCR. MiXCR was run by TCRdb on the multiplex PCR reads, yielding one entry per CDR3 protein. The sample includes 300,000 to 500,000 distinct CDR3 sequences, 15% to 17% of them seen just once. This clonotype was counted ten times or more. Its specificity is unknown. Findings and caveats of the study: Most clonotypes expanded in thyroid above 0.001 frequency were present in blood too.

The V gene's germline CDR1 is LNHNV and CDR2 YYDKDF (reference sequence). Trimming pared 5 bases from V and 1 base from J, leaving 8 bases between. The CDR3 covers 13 residues. Sequencing was performed on peripheral blood. The V and J genes are TRBV15 and TRBJ2-5; D uncertain. This TCR was sampled from a woman under 30 with stable Graves' hyperthyroidism. This CDR3 reads CATSQTPQETQYF. DNA for the CDR3: TGTGCCACCAGCCAGACTCCCCAAGAGACCCAGTACTTC.